This T cell receptor (beta chain) comes out of a study of cytomegalovirus exposure and HLA in healthy donors. A note on this clone: Antigen unknown.

The study's findings and limits: Indistinguishable V segments such as TRBV6-2 and TRBV6-3 were excluded. Researchers reportedly found TCR beta sequences accurately predicted most subjects' HLA-A and HLA-B alleles.

The CDR3 consists of 11 residues. Trimming took 4 bases from V and 1 from J, leaving 2 bases between them. Germline CDR1 MDHEN, CDR2 SYDVKM. The PCR was carried out with 60 Vbeta primers and 13 Jbeta primers. Produced via immunoSEQ multiplex PCR; TCRdb's table is partial and in-frame only. The data show around 100,000 clones, with around 78% seen just once and under 5% held by the top ten. The sequence derives from a male donor in good health and CMV-seropositive. The chain carries TRBV28 and TRBJ2-7; no clear D. The source material was PBMCs. Written as DNA, the CDR3 is TGTGCCAGCAGTTCTTCCTACGAGCAGTACTTC. Translation: CASSSSYEQYF. Drawing the rest from reference TRBV28 and TRBJ2-7, the complete variable domain is DVKVTQSSRYLVKRTGEKVFLECVQDMDHENMFWYRQDPGLGLRLIYFSYDVKMKEKGDIPEGYSVSREKKERFSLILESASTNQTSMYLCASSSSYEQYFGPGTRLTVT.